Presented here are 15 T cell receptor beta chains from one specimen sequenced in a study of T cells after yellow fever vaccination. TCRdb used MiXCR to reprocess the 5' RACE reads, holding one entry per CDR3 protein. This table has 620,000 or so distinct CDR3 sequences, less than 20% appearing once. Sequenced here: PBMCs, sampled 4 to 5 days after the first yellow fever vaccination. The receptors were sampled from a young man who received the YFV17D yellow fever vaccine.

V gene TRBV29-1 combines with J gene TRBJ2-7, with 8 bases identical to TRBD2. The CDR3 sequence is 15 residues long. Germline V CDR1 and CDR2: SQVTM, ANQGSEA. The junction had 15 bases not matched to a gene; V was cut back by 4 bases and J by 7 bases. The CDR3 region is CSVVPSPGGKEEQYF. The CDR3 DNA follows: TGCAGCGTTGTCCCCTCGCCGGGGGGGAAAGAGGAGCAGTACTTC.

The chain employs TRBV11-2 and TRBJ2-1, with D unresolved. Trimming left V 1 base short and J 2 bases short, with 9 bases between. CDR1 and CDR2 from the germline V gene are SGHAT and FQNNGV. The CDR3 length is 15 residues. The CDR3, as DNA: TGTGCCAGCAGCTTAGTGGCAGAGCCCTACAATGAGCAGTTCTTC. Encoded protein: CASSLVAEPYNEQFF.

This clonotype has a count of ten or more. CDR3 protein: CASSTRQDTEAFF. The CDR3 DNA reads as TGTGCCAGCAGTACTAGACAGGACACTGAAGCTTTCTTT. The rearrangement joins TRBV9 to TRBJ1-1; D may be TRBD1 (6 bases). CDR1 and CDR2 (germline): SGDLS, YYNGEE. V dropped 5 bases and J dropped 3 bases, with 11 bases sitting between them. The CDR3 has 13 amino acids.

The V gene is TRBV5-1, the J gene TRBJ1-1; D remains unclear. The CDR3 has 14 amino acids. The V gene lost 0 bases and the J gene lost 1 base, with 7 bases spanning the gap. CDR1 and CDR2 from the germline V gene are SGHRS and YFSETQ. The CDR3 region is CASSLGSRNTEAFF. The CDR3 DNA is TGCGCCAGCAGCTTGGGGTCTCGGAACACTGAAGCTTTCTTT. The full variable domain, with the rest looked up from reference TRBV5-1 and TRBJ1-1, is KAGVTQTPRYLIKTRGQQVTLSCSPISGHRSVSWYQQTPGQGLQFLFEYFSETQRNKGNFPGRFSGRQFSNSRSEMNVSTLELGDSALYLCASSLGSRNTEAFFGQGTRLTVV.

This clonotype was seen once. V usage is TRBV5-6 and J usage is TRBJ2-3, with TRBD2 identical over 8 bases. V dropped 2 bases and J dropped 5; count of bases not matched to a gene: 7. Germline assignment: CDR1 SGHDT and CDR2 YYEEEE. The CDR3 is made up of 15 amino acids. The CDR3 DNA reads TGTGCCAGCAGCTTTCTGACTAGCGTGGGAGATACGCAGTATTTT. As protein: CASSFLTSVGDTQYF.

This clonotype has only a few counts. This chain links TRBV6-1 with TRBJ1-3; D gene unclear. This CDR3 spans 13 amino acids. V was clipped by 6 bases and J by 3 bases, with 9 bases between them. The V gene's germline CDR1 is MNHNS and CDR2 SASEGT. The CDR3 region has the DNA TGTGCCAGCAGCGCTGTAATTGGAAACACCATATATTTT. Amino acids: CASSAVIGNTIYF.

This clonotype was picked up many times. The chain joins TRBV20-1 to TRBJ2-7; D is possibly TRBD1 (6 bases). Trimming pared 3 bases from V and 2 bases from J, leaving 8 bases between. The CDR3 length is 12 residues. Germline lookup yields CDR1 DFQATT and CDR2 SNEGSKA (reference sequence). The CDR3 protein is CSASTGTYEQYF. CDR3 nucleotide sequence: TGCAGTGCTAGTACAGGGACCTACGAGCAGTACTTC.

In its sample, this clonotype was seen a few times. The rearrangement uses TRBV6-1 and TRBJ2-7, with 9 positions matching TRBD1. The CDR3 is 14 amino acids. Germline loops: CDR1 MNHNS, CDR2 SASEGT. V was pared by 6 bases and J by 5 bases, with 8 bases of the junction left unmatched. CDR3 DNA: TGTGCCAGCAGCTTCCCGACAGGGGGTGACGAGCAGTACTTC. It yields the protein CASSFPTGGDEQYF.

This chain links TRBV2 with TRBJ2-5; no firm D call. Trimming took 5 bases from V and 0 from J, leaving 7 bases between them. This CDR3 contains 13 residues. Germline CDR1 and CDR2: SNHLY and FYNNEI. CDR3 DNA sequence: TGTGCCAGCAGTATCCCGTACCAAGAGACCCAGTACTTC. Its protein is CASSIPYQETQYF.

This clonotype turned up a few times. The gene calls are TRBV3-1 and TRBJ2-2; D could derive from TRBD1 or TRBD2 (5 bases each). V lost 0 bases and J lost 6, with 5 bases in between. The CDR3 loop spans 13 amino acids. CDR1 and CDR2 (germline): LGHDT, YNNKEL (reference sequence). Written as DNA, the CDR3 is TGTGCCAGCAGCCAAGAGGGGGCCGGGGAGCTGTTTTTT. This gives the protein CASSQEGAGELFF.

The chain is built from TRBV27 and TRBJ1-5; D is possibly TRBD1 (5 bases). The CDR3 is 12 residues long. Germline values: CDR1 MNHEY, CDR2 SMNVEV (reference sequence). The ends were cut back, 5 bases at V and 7 bases at J, with 9 bases in the middle. The CDR3 spells CASSRWGQPQHF. CDR3 DNA sequence: TGTGCCAGCAGTCGCTGGGGGCAGCCCCAGCATTTT.

V and J are TRBV7-2 and TRBJ1-1; D unresolved. The CDR3 loop spans 11 amino acids. The germline gives CDR1 SGHTA, CDR2 FQGNSA. V dropped 3 bases and J dropped 11 bases, with 10 bases sitting between them. This chain's CDR3 is CASSLMGRAFF. The CDR3 region has the DNA TGTGCCAGCAGCTTGATGGGTAGGGCTTTCTTT.

This clonotype was detected only a few times. The J gene is TRBJ2-2, the V gene TRBV5-1; D call uncertain. This CDR3 has 14 residues. V lost 6 bases to trimming and J lost 5 bases, with 14 bases between them. Germline V gene data show CDR1 as SGHRS and CDR2 as YFSETQ. CDR3 sequence (DNA): TGCGCCAGCAACTCCGCCCCGGCGACCGGGGAGCTGTTTTTT. Residues: CASNSAPATGELFF.

This clonotype occurred a few times. This chain links TRBV6-2 or TRBV6-3 with TRBJ1-1; possible D gene TRBD1, 5 bases. Germline V gives CDR1 MNHEY, CDR2 SVGEGT. The CDR3 is 13 residues long. V lost 8 bases, J lost 0 bases, and 10 bases lay in between. The CDR3 region is CASGDGMNTEAFF. Written as DNA, the CDR3 is TGTGCCAGCGGGGACGGAATGAACACTGAAGCTTTCTTT.

As DNA, the CDR3 is TGTGCCAGTACCCTCTCGGGACACTTAACCGGGGAGCTGTTTTTT. This codes for CASTLSGHLTGELFF. The rearrangement links TRBV19 to TRBJ2-2; D possibly corresponds to TRBD1 (6 bases). This CDR3 region has 15 residues. Per germline, CDR1 LNHDA and CDR2 SQIVND (reference sequence). Trimming cost V 7 bases and J 5 bases, with 17 bases left between them.